The 27 T cell receptor beta chains reported below all come from one sample, sequenced in a study of CD8 T cells in Susac syndrome. Random hexamers were used to reverse transcribe an amount of roughly 0.5 to 1 ug RNA. MiXCR was run by TCRdb on the immunoSEQ multiplex PCR reads, yielding one entry per CDR3 protein. The repertoire holds a few hundred thousand distinct CDR3 sequences, under 95% seen once, with around 0.07% in the top ten. The sequencing sample was made of CD4+ T cells from PBMCs. The receptors stem from a human donor with multiple sclerosis.

The chain is built from TRBV3-1 and TRBJ2-1; D possibly matches TRBD1 or TRBD2 (5 bases each). The V gene's germline CDR1 is LGHDT and CDR2 YNNKEL (reference sequence). The germline V and J ends were trimmed by 1 base and 5 bases, with 9 bases remaining between them. This CDR3 comprises 14 residues. The CDR3 loop reads CASSQAGTHNEQFF. The CDR3 nucleotides are TGTGCCAGCAGCCAAGCGGGGACCCACAATGAGCAGTTCTTC.

The chain uses TRBV7-2 and TRBJ1-4; D is perhaps TRBD1 (6 bases). Trimming left V 4 bases short and J 0 bases short, with 12 bases between. This CDR3 spans 16 amino acids. CDR1 and CDR2 (germline): SGHTA, FQGNSA. Here the CDR3 reads CASSSRGGTTNEKLFF. CDR3 nucleotides: TGTGCCAGCAGCTCACGAGGGGGAACAACTAATGAAAAACTGTTTTTT.

The rearrangement uses TRBV7-9 and TRBJ2-2, with 7 bases fitting TRBD1. V trimming: 6 bases; J trimming: 1 base; junction bases outside the gene matches: 8. CDR1 and CDR2 from the germline V gene are SEHNR and FQNEAQ (reference sequence). The CDR3 totals 16 residues. The CDR3 nucleotides read TGTGCCAGCAGTCGACAGGGACCGAAGAACACCGGGGAGCTGTTTTTT. Translation: CASSRQGPKNTGELFF.

This chain uses TRBV19 with TRBJ2-7; 14 bases align to TRBD2. Germline values: CDR1 LNHDA, CDR2 SQIVND (reference sequence). This CDR3 region has 17 residues. The J segment lost 7 bases and the V segment lost 4 bases, leaving 12 bases of the junction unmatched. CDR3 sequence (DNA): TGTGCCAGTAGTACGTGGACTAGCGGGGGGCGATCGGGGGAGCAGTACTTC. This sequence encodes CASSTWTSGGRSGEQYF.

V and J are TRBV3-1 and TRBJ2-1; 10 bases are shared with TRBD2. The V gene end was trimmed by 0 bases and the J gene end by 9 bases; junction bases not matched to a gene: 11. Germline CDR1 reads LGHDT; CDR2 reads YNNKEL (reference sequence). The CDR3 is 17 amino acids. The CDR3 spells CASSQEGLAGVGSEQFF. In DNA, the CDR3 is TGTGCCAGCAGCCAAGAGGGGCTAGCGGGAGTAGGTAGTGAGCAGTTCTTC.

V and J are TRBV5-1 and TRBJ2-1, with TRBD2 matching 7 bases. Germline CDR1 and CDR2: SGHRS and YFSETQ. After removal of 0 bases from V and 7 bases from J, the junction contained 10 bases not matched to a gene. The CDR3 spans 16 residues. The CDR3 sequence is CASSLGLLGRANEQFF. CDR3 coding DNA: TGCGCCAGCAGCTTGGGTTTGCTAGGGAGGGCTAATGAGCAGTTCTTC.

This chain connects TRBV10-3 to TRBJ2-6; D is perhaps TRBD2 (5 bases). The CDR3 is made up of 16 amino acids. Germline values: CDR1 ENHRY, CDR2 SYGVKD. V lost 2 bases and J lost 1, with 9 bases in between. The CDR3 DNA follows: TGTGCCATCAGTGAGCCTCCGGGGTCTGGGGCCAACGTCCTGACTTTC. The encoded protein is CAISEPPGSGANVLTF.

CDR3 in DNA: TGTGCCAGCAGCTCAACAGGGAACTCTGGAAACACCATATATTTT. Protein product: CASSSTGNSGNTIYF. The gene calls are TRBV9 and TRBJ1-3, with D possibly TRBD1 on 6 matching bases. Trimming shortened V by 4 bases and J by 0 bases, and 11 bases separated the two germline ends. CDR1 is SGDLS, CDR2 YYNGEE, per germline. This CDR3 contains 15 residues.

This chain uses TRBV6-2 or TRBV6-3 with TRBJ2-5, with a possible D match to TRBD1 (6 bases). Germline CDR1 reads MNHEY; CDR2 reads SVGEGT. The CDR3 loop spans 15 amino acids. The V end lost 5 bases, the J end lost 7 bases, and 20 bases lay between the germline ends. The CDR3 sequence: CASSTSRGPGMTQYF. CDR3 in DNA: TGTGCCAGCAGTACGTCCAGGGGACCAGGAATGACCCAGTACTTC.

V gene TRBV10-3 combines with J gene TRBJ1-2, with D perhaps TRBD1 (6 bases). The CDR3 spans 13 residues. The germline gives CDR1 ENHRY, CDR2 SYGVKD. With 6 bases removed from V and 6 bases from J, the gap between germline ends came to 14 bases. The CDR3 bases are TGTGCCATCAGCTCGGACAGAACGAATGGCTACACCTTC. Translation gives CAISSDRTNGYTF.

This chain joins TRBV12-3 or TRBV12-4 and TRBJ2-1; no firm D call. Trimming removed 5 bases at V and 4 bases at J, with 12 bases between. This CDR3 contains 14 residues. CDR3 residues: CASSNLGSYNEQFF. The CDR3 bases are TGTGCCAGCAGTAACCTAGGTTCGTACAATGAGCAGTTCTTC.

The chain combines TRBV5-8 with TRBJ2-3; 10 bases agree with TRBD1. Unmatched junction bases numbered 9, after V lost 4 bases and J lost 4 bases. The CDR3 has 16 amino acids. From germline, CDR1 is SGHTS and CDR2 YDEGEE. CDR3 amino acids: CASSKDRGRVADTQYF. CDR3 coding DNA: TGTGCCAGCAGCAAAGACAGGGGGCGGGTCGCAGATACGCAGTATTTT.

V and J are TRBV3-1 and TRBJ2-3; D gene unclear. V was shortened by 6 bases and J by 4 bases, with 17 bases between the two germline ends. Germline CDR1 reads LGHDT; CDR2 reads YNNKEL (reference sequence). The CDR3 totals 15 residues. The CDR3 is CASSRGSLDSDTQYF. The CDR3 region has the DNA TGTGCCAGCAGTCGCGGAAGTCTTGACTCAGATACGCAGTATTTT.

The chain employs TRBV7-2 and TRBJ1-1; 9 bases match TRBD1. This CDR3 is built from 17 residues. Unmatched junction bases numbered 11, after V lost 3 bases and J lost 3 bases. CDR1 is SGHTA, CDR2 FQGNSA, per germline. The CDR3 region has the DNA TGTGCCAGCAGCTTCGGGACAGGGTATCGATCAGACACTGAAGCTTTCTTT. The encoded protein is CASSFGTGYRSDTEAFF.

This clonotype was detected only a few times. V usage is TRBV29-1 and J usage is TRBJ2-5; tentatively, D is TRBD1 (5 bases). Germline CDR1 SQVTM, CDR2 ANQGSEA. The V gene lost 4 bases and the J gene lost 0 bases, with 9 bases spanning the gap. CDR3 length: 13 amino acids. The CDR3 loop reads CSVAPGNQETQYF. CDR3 DNA: TGCAGCGTTGCCCCAGGGAACCAAGAGACCCAGTACTTC.

V usage is TRBV15 and J usage is TRBJ2-1, with 10 bases aligning to TRBD1. The CDR3 length is 17 residues. In germline, CDR1 is LNHNV, CDR2 YYDKDF (reference sequence). Trimming took 3 bases from V and 6 from J; bases not matched to a gene: 11. CDR3 loop: CATSSPGTGEESNEQFF. The CDR3 DNA is TGTGCCACCAGCAGTCCCGGGACAGGGGAGGAAAGCAATGAGCAGTTCTTC.

This clonotype was detected once. The chain combines TRBV5-1 with TRBJ2-7; TRBD1 aligns across 8 bases. Germline CDR1 SGHRS, CDR2 YFSETQ. V shed 4 bases and J 3 bases; nucleotides not matched to a gene: 9. The CDR3 consists of 15 residues. CDR3 loop: CASSQRTGWVYEQYF. The CDR3 DNA is TGCGCCAGCAGCCAAAGGACAGGGTGGGTCTACGAGCAGTACTTC.

This sequence joins TRBV5-6 and TRBJ1-5; D is ambiguous. The CDR3 spans 16 residues. Trimming took off 1 base at V and 0 bases at J, with 11 bases between the two ends. Per germline, CDR1 SGHDT and CDR2 YYEEEE. CDR3 nucleotides: TGTGCCAGCAGCTTGACCAGGAAATATAGCAATCAGCCCCAGCATTTT. Protein sequence: CASSLTRKYSNQPQHF. The full variable domain, its missing parts supplied by reference TRBV5-6 and TRBJ1-5, is DAGVTQSPTHLIKTRGQQVTLRCSPKSGHDTVSWYQQALGQGPQFIFQYYEEEERQRGNFPDRFSGHQFPNYSSELNVNALLLGDSALYLCASSLTRKYSNQPQHFGDGTRLSIL.

The chain joins TRBV5-1 to TRBJ1-6; 8 nucleotides match TRBD1. The CDR3 is 16 residues long. Germline loops: CDR1 SGHRS, CDR2 YFSETQ. With V trimmed by 0 bases and J by 9 bases, 8 bases remained unmatched. The CDR3 sequence is CASSLDATGGGSPLHF. CDR3 nucleotide sequence: TGCGCCAGCAGCTTGGACGCCACAGGGGGTGGTTCACCCCTCCACTTT.

This chain joins TRBV5-4 and TRBJ1-1; 8 bases fit TRBD1. This CDR3 comprises 12 residues. With V trimmed by 1 base and J by 10 bases, 3 bases remained unmatched. Germline CDR1 SGHNT, CDR2 YYREEE (reference sequence). CDR3 residues: CASSLPRGLAFF. In DNA, the CDR3 is TGTGCCAGCAGCTTGCCCAGGGGGCTAGCTTTCTTT.

This clonotype has just one count. The J gene is TRBJ2-4, the V gene TRBV28; D is undetermined. V shed 3 bases and J shed 6 bases, with 6 bases lying between them. This CDR3 region has 12 residues. CDR1 and CDR2 (germline): MDHEN, SYDVKM. The DNA of the CDR3 is TGTGCCAGCAGTTTGGGGTTAAACATTCAGTACTTC. This codes for CASSLGLNIQYF.

V gene TRBV7-9 combines with J gene TRBJ2-1, with TRBD2 matching 8 bases. Germline CDR1 and CDR2: SEHNR and FQNEAQ (reference sequence). The length of the CDR3 is 17 residues. The V gene end was trimmed by 5 bases and the J gene end by 0 bases; junction bases not matched to a gene: 9. CDR3 nucleotide sequence: TGTGCCAGCAGCCCTCGGATCCTAGCGGGCTCCTACAATGAGCAGTTCTTC. It codes for CASSPRILAGSYNEQFF. The variable domain in full, with the rest retrieved from reference TRBV7-9 and TRBJ2-1, is DTGVSQNPRHKITKRGQNVTFRCDPISEHNRLYWYRQTLGQGPEFLTYFQNEAQLEKSRLLSDRFSAERPKGSFSTLEIQRTEQGDSAMYLCASSPRILAGSYNEQFFGPGTRLTVL.

The V gene is TRBV4-1, the J gene TRBJ2-1; possible D gene TRBD2, 5 bases. Germline V gene lookup returns CDR1 MGHRA and CDR2 YSYEKL. CDR3 size: 12 residues. The V end lost 1 base, the J end lost 15 bases, and 13 bases lay between the germline ends. In DNA form, the CDR3 reads TGCGCCAGCAGCCAAGTTGGGAGCAGTCCGTTCTTC. This gives the protein CASSQVGSSPFF.

The chain has TRBV6-6 and TRBJ1-5; D might be TRBD1 (5 bases). This CDR3 is built from 14 residues. V lost 5 bases to trimming and J lost 5 bases, with 13 bases between them. Germline V gene lookup returns CDR1 MNHNY and CDR2 SVGAGI (reference sequence). CDR3 amino acids: CASSNEQGYQPQHF. CDR3 nucleotide sequence: TGTGCCAGCAGTAACGAGCAGGGTTATCAGCCCCAGCATTTT.

This chain links TRBV20-1 with TRBJ2-7; weak D call: TRBD2 (6 bases). V was shortened by 3 bases and J by 0 bases, with 12 bases between the two germline ends. CDR1 is DFQATT and CDR2 is SNEGSKA in the germline V gene (reference sequence). The CDR3 is 14 residues long. CDR3 protein: CSASWRDLSYEQYF. In DNA, the CDR3 is TGCAGTGCTAGCTGGCGGGACCTCTCCTACGAGCAGTACTTC.

V is TRBV10-3 and J is TRBJ2-3, with no clear D. The CDR3 length is 13 residues. Trimming cost V 4 bases and J 2 bases, with 7 bases left between them. Germline V gene lookup returns CDR1 ENHRY and CDR2 SYGVKD. CDR3 nucleotide sequence: TGTGCCATCAGTGTAGAGACCACAGATACGCAGTATTTT. Amino acids: CAISVETTDTQYF.

The rearrangement joins TRBV7-9 to TRBJ2-5, with a tentative D call TRBD1 (5 bases). Germline CDR1 reads SEHNR; CDR2 reads FQNEAQ (reference sequence). V was cut by 1 base and J by 2 bases, with 11 bases left in between. The CDR3 loop spans 15 amino acids. Here the CDR3 reads CASSLVGHTQETQYF. The CDR3 DNA sequence: TGTGCCAGCAGCTTAGTTGGACATACTCAAGAGACCCAGTACTTC.